Listed below are T cell receptor beta chains from one sample, sequenced in a study of beta chain features in type 1 diabetes. Using immunoSEQ multiplex PCR, the repertoire was profiled, and TCRdb retains in-frame clones only, with some absent. The repertoire holds about 660,000 clones, with over 11% as singletons. Sequencing was carried out using naive CD4+ T cells from blood. These receptors were obtained from a man aged 18 to 29 with type 1 diabetes. CDR3s include the opening cysteine and the closing phenylalanine or tryptophan. A D gene is named only where the DNA matches it firmly. A row's size may be missing; if present it is once, few, many or a size class.

D	size	V	J	DNA	CDR3
-	-	TRBV5-1	TRBJ1-2	TGCGCCAGCAGCTTGGTGGAAGGGTCGGACGATGGTGGCTACACCTTC	CASSLVEGSDDGGYTF
-	-	TRBV5-1	TRBJ1-2	TGCGCCAGCAGCTTGGGGCCAGGAAACTATGGCTACACCTTC	CASSLGPGNYGYTF
-	few	TRBV5-1	TRBJ2-5	TGCGCCAGCAGCTTGGCCGGGACGGGCCAAGAGACCCAGTACTTC	CASSLAGTGQETQYF
TRBD1	-	TRBV27	TRBJ2-1	TGTGCCAGCAGCCGGACAGGGTCCTACAATGAGCAGTTCTTC	CASSRTGSYNEQFF
TRBD2	few	TRBV10-3	TRBJ2-3	TGTGCCATTCAGCCGGGACTAGGTCTCACAGATACGCAGTATTTT	CAIQPGLGLTDTQYF
TRBD1	many	TRBV7-3	TRBJ2-1	TGTGCCAGCAGCTTTACAGGGGGCTTTTACAATGAGCAGTTCTTC	CASSFTGGFYNEQFF
TRBD1	-	TRBV11-3	TRBJ2-7	TGTGCCAGCAGCTTAGCTTGCCAGGGGGCCCTCGAGCAGTACTTC	CASSLACQGALEQYF
-	-	TRBV19	TRBJ2-1	TGTGCCAGTAGTATCGAAGCGCGGGTTGAGCAGTTCTTC	CASSIEARVEQFF
-	-	TRBV30	TRBJ2-7	TGTGCCTGGAGTTCACCGGGACAAACTAGGTACGAGCAGTACTTC	CAWSSPGQTRYEQYF
-	few	TRBV9	TRBJ1-1	TGTGCCAGCAGCGCCCAGGTGGGGGACACTGAAGCTTTCTTT	CASSAQVGDTEAFF
-	-	TRBV7-8	TRBJ1-5	TGTGCCAGCAGCCCCCGCAGGGCCCCCTCTTATAGCAATCAGCCCCAGCATTTT	CASSPRRAPSYSNQPQHF
TRBD2	few	TRBV7-9	TRBJ2-5	TGTGCCAGCAGCTTATTCGCGGGGGGAGGGTCCCAGTACTTC	CASSLFAGGGSQYF
-	-	TRBV30	TRBJ1-4	TGTGCCTGGAGTCCCCCGGCCCTCACTGAAAAACTGTTTTTT	CAWSPPALTEKLFF
TRBD1	-	TRBV5-1	TRBJ2-7	TGCGCCAGCAGCCCGTCGTCGGACAGGGCCAACTACGAGCAGTACTTC	CASSPSSDRANYEQYF
-	-	TRBV7-9	TRBJ2-6	TGTGCCAGCAGCAACACGGACACTGGGGCCAACGTCCTGACTTTC	CASSNTDTGANVLTF
-	-	TRBV29-1	TRBJ1-4	TGCAGCGTTCAAGAGGGGGGCGAAAAACTGTTTTTT	CSVQEGGEKLFF
-	few	TRBV5-1	TRBJ2-3	TGCGCCAGCAGCGGGGCAGGGGCAGATACGCAGTATTTT	CASSGAGADTQYF
-	few	TRBV2	TRBJ1-2	TGTGCCAGCAGTTACTATGGCTACACCTTC	CASSYYGYTF
-	-	TRBV6-6	TRBJ1-1	TGTGCCAGCACCTCCCCTGGTGGGGTTTTAGCTTTCTTT	CASTSPGGVLAFF
TRBD2	few	TRBV5-1	TRBJ2-1	TGCGCCAGCAGTCCCAGCGGGGGACACAATGAGCAGTTCTTC	CASSPSGGHNEQFF
TRBD2	-	TRBV7-9	TRBJ2-7	TGTGCCAGCAGCTTAGAGATAACTAGCGATTTCGGGCACGAGCAGTACTTC	CASSLEITSDFGHEQYF
-	-	TRBV5-1	TRBJ2-1	TGCGCCAGCAGCCGAAACCCATCCCGGGACTCCTACAATGAGCAGTTCTTC	CASSRNPSRDSYNEQFF
-	few	TRBV4-2	TRBJ1-4	TGTGCCAGCAGCCAGGGGGACGGTGCAACTAATGAAAAACTGTTTTTT	CASSQGDGATNEKLFF